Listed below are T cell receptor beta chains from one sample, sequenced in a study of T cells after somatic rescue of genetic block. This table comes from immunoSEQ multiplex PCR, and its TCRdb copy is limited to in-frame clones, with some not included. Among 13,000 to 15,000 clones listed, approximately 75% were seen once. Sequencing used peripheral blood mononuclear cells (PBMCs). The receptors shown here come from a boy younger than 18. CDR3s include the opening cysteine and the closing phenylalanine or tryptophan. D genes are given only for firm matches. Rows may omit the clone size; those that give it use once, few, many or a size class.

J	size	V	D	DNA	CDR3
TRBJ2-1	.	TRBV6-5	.	TGTGCCAGCAGTCACGGGACTGGCCCCAATGAGCAGTTCTTC	CASSHGTGPNEQFF
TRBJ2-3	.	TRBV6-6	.	TGTGCCAGCCAATATAACCGGGGCCTCACAGATACGCAGTATTTT	CASQYNRGLTDTQYF
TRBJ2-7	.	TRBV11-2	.	TGTGCCAGCAGCCACCTACTGTACGAGCAGTACTTC	CASSHLLYEQYF
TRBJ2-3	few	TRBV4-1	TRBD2	TGCGCCAGCAGCCAAGGGGCTAGCGGGGGCACAGATACGCAGTATTTT	CASSQGASGGTDTQYF
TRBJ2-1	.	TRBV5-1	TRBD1	TGCGCCAGCAGCTTGGGAGGGACAGGGGATGAGCAGTTCTTC	CASSLGGTGDEQFF
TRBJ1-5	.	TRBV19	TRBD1	TGTGCCAGTACCACAGGGGCAGGTGGCAATCAGCCCCAGCATTTT	CASTTGAGGNQPQHF
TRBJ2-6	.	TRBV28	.	TGTGCCAGCAGTTCCTCAGGGTATGGGGCCAACGTCCTGACTTTC	CASSSSGYGANVLTF
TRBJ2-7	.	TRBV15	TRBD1	TGTGCCTCAGCGAGGGGACAGGGTGGCTACGAGCAGTACTTC	CASARGQGGYEQYF
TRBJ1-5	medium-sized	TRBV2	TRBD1	TGTGCCAGCAGACTAATTGCCGGGACAGGCAATAGCAATCAGCCCCAGCATTTT	CASRLIAGTGNSNQPQHF
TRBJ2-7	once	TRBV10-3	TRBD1	TGTGCCATCAGTGAGTCAGGGGACAGATACGAGCAGTACTTC	CAISESGDRYEQYF
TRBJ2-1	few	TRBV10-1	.	TGCGCCAGCAGTGAGAGGGGCACCAATGAGCAGTTCTTC	CASSERGTNEQFF
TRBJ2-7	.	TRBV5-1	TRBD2	TGCGCCAGCGTAGCGGGAGGGAGGAACGAGCAGTACTTC	CASVAGGRNEQYF
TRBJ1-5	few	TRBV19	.	TGTGCCAGTACTAAGACCAGGGAGGGCAATCAGCCCCAGCATTTT	CASTKTREGNQPQHF
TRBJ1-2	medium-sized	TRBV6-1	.	TGTGCCAGCAGATTGACCGTTAACTATGGCTACACCTTC	CASRLTVNYGYTF
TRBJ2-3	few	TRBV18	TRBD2	TGTGCCAGCTCCCCCCTAGCGGGGGGCCTATCAGATACGCAGTATTTT	CASSPLAGGLSDTQYF
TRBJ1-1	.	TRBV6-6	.	TGTGCCGGCAGTTCCGGGCCCGGTGTGAACACTGAAGCTTTCTTT	CAGSSGPGVNTEAFF
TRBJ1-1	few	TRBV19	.	TGTGCCAGTAGTTCAGGGGCAGGGACCACTGAAGCTTTCTTT	CASSSGAGTTEAFF